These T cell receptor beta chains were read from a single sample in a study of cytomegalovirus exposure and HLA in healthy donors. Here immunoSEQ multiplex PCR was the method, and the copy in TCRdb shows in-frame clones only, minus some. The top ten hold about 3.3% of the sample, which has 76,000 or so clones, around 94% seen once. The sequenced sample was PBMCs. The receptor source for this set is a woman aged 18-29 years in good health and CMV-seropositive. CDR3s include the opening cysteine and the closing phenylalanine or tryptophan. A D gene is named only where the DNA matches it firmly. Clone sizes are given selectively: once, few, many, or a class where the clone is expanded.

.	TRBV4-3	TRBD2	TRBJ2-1	TGCGCCAGCAGCCAATCTGCGGGAGGCCACTACAATGAGCAGTTCTTC	CASSQSAGGHYNEQFF
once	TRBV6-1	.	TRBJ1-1	TGTGCCAGCAGTGAAATGAGAGGTGAAGCTTTCTTT	CASSEMRGEAFF
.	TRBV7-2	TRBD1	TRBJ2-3	TGTGCCAGCAGCTTAGCGGGGACAGATGATACGCAGTATTTT	CASSLAGTDDTQYF
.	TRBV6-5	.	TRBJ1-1	TGTGCCAGCAGTCCACAGGGTGGGCGCCCTGAAGCTTTCTTT	CASSPQGGRPEAFF
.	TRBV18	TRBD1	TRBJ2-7	TGTGCCAGCTCCGACAGGGTCTCAGGGGAGCAGTACTTC	CASSDRVSGEQYF
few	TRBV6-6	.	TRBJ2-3	TGTGCCAGCCGGACAGCCAAGAGCACAGATACGCAGTATTTT	CASRTAKSTDTQYF
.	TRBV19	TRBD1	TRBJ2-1	TGTGCCAGTTTGACAGGGTCGGGCAATGAGCAGTTCTTC	CASLTGSGNEQFF
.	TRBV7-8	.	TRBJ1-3	TGTGCCAGCAGCTCAGGACTTAGACTCTCTGGAAACACCATATATTTT	CASSSGLRLSGNTIYF
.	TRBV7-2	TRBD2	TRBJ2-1	TGTGCCAGCAGGAAGCGGGAGGCCTACAATGAGCAGTTCTTC	CASRKREAYNEQFF
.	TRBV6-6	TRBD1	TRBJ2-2	TGTGCCAGCAGCGCTGGGACAGGGGAGGTCGGGGAGCTGTTTTTT	CASSAGTGEVGELFF
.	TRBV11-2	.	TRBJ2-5	TGTGCCAGCAGCTTAGAAGGCGGGACGCATGTCGCCCAGTACTTC	CASSLEGGTHVAQYF
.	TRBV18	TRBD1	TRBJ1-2	TGTGCCAGCTCACCACCTGCCACAGGGGGTGGCTACACCTTC	CASSPPATGGGYTF
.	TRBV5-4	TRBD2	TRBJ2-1	TGTGCCAGCAGCTCGACTAGCGGCTACAATGAGCAGTTCTTC	CASSSTSGYNEQFF
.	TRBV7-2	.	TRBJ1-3	TGTGCCAGCAGCCGACACTCGGTCGGCTCTGGAAACACCATATATTTT	CASSRHSVGSGNTIYF
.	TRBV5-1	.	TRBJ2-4	TGCGCCAGCAGCTGGGAGGGGGGCTGGGCCAAAAACATTCAGTACTTC	CASSWEGGWAKNIQYF
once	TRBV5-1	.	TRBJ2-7	TGCGCCAGCAGCTTGGGCCAGGGGTTCTCCTACGAGCAGTACTTC	CASSLGQGFSYEQYF
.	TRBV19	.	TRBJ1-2	TGTGCCAGTACTCAAAGGTGGGTGGCGGGGGGCGTCAGCTATGGCTACACCTTC	CASTQRWVAGGVSYGYTF
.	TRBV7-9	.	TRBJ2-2	TGTGCCAGCAGCTTAACCAGGGTGGGGAAGTCCGGGGAGCTGTTTTTT	CASSLTRVGKSGELFF
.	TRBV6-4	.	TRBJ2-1	TGTGCCAGCAGTCGGACAAACTACAATGAGCAGTTCTTC	CASSRTNYNEQFF
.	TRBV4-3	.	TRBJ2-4	TGCGCCAGCAGCCAAAACAGGGTTTGGGACATTCAGTACTTC	CASSQNRVWDIQYF
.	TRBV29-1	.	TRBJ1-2	TGCAGCGTTGAAGCAGGGAACTATGGCTACACCTTC	CSVEAGNYGYTF
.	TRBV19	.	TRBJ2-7	TGTGCCAGTAGTGCTCGCCAGGGTCGCTACGAGCAGTACTTC	CASSARQGRYEQYF
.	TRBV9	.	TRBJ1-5	TGTGCCAGCAGCGTAGACGGGAGCAATCAGCCCCAGCATTTT	CASSVDGSNQPQHF